This T cell receptor (beta chain) was profiled in a study of blood T cell repertoires in COVID-19. V trimming: 5 bases; J trimming: 7 bases; junction bases outside the gene matches: 6. The CDR3 runs 13 residues. CDR1 and CDR2 (germline): LNHDA, SQIVND (reference sequence). The table came from immunoSEQ multiplex PCR; TCRdb's copy has only in-frame clones and leaves some out. The top ten hold 9.5% to 12% of the sample, which has 150,000 to 200,000 clones, approximately 85% seen once. This chain uses TRBV19 with TRBJ1-2; 8 bases match TRBD1. The TCR comes from a man in his fifties or sixties with active or convalescent COVID-19. The sequenced material came from peripheral blood. The CDR3 DNA reads TGTGCCAGTAGTCTACAGGGGGGTAGTGGCTACACCTTC. This codes for CASSLQGGSGYTF.